This TCR beta chain is drawn from a study of T cell responses to AZD1222 COVID-19 vaccine. Study outcomes and limitations: Spike-specific TCR breadth rose after two AZD1222 doses, and depth rose as well. After the peak T cell response, and only then, were repertoires sampled. Donors skewed white British and female; clonal diversity was possibly underestimated. Distributed over spike, vaccine-associated CD4 TCRs predominated at 160-218 and 743-854.

Sequenced by immunoSEQ multiplex PCR; TCRdb stores in-frame clones only, minus some. The table includes about 150,000 clones, 90% detected once. Of note for this clone: The antigen is undetermined.

V was shortened by 1 base and J by 9 bases, with 10 bases between the two germline ends. Germline assignment: CDR1 SGHTA and CDR2 FQGNSA. The CDR3 has 13 amino acids. J is TRBJ1-5 and V is TRBV7-2; D perhaps matches TRBD1 (5 bases). This sample comprised peripheral blood, obtained on day 0 of AZD1222 vaccination. This receptor was identified in an adult in good health. In nucleotides, the CDR3 is TGTGCCAGCAGCTTAGATGGGGCGGGGCCCCAGCATTTT. As protein: CASSLDGAGPQHF.